These 14 T cell receptor beta chains were sequenced from one sample in a study of blood T cell repertoires in COVID-19. Clones were read by immunoSEQ multiplex PCR, and TCRdb kept only the in-frame ones, dropping some. The sample lists over 130,000 clones; approximately 90% were seen once. Sequenced input: peripheral blood. The receptors were sampled from a woman aged 80 or over with acute or convalescent COVID-19.

The chain is built from TRBV29-1 and TRBJ1-1, with 7 positions matching TRBD1. The CDR3 has 14 amino acids. The V segment lost 6 bases and the J segment 2 bases; nucleotides outside the gene matches: 9. Per the germline V gene, CDR1 is SQVTM and CDR2 is ANQGSEA. Here the CDR3 reads CSVMWTGPNTEAFF. Here the CDR3 DNA reads TGCAGCGTCATGTGGACAGGCCCCAACACTGAAGCTTTCTTT.

This sequence joins TRBV30 and TRBJ2-2; D unresolved. V was trimmed by 0 bases and J by 1 base, leaving 9 bases between them. Germline CDR1 reads GTSNPN; CDR2 reads SVGIG (reference sequence). This CDR3 is built from 15 residues. The CDR3 sequence is CAWSVDSWNTGELFF. DNA for the CDR3: TGTGCCTGGAGTGTAGACTCCTGGAACACCGGGGAGCTGTTTTTT.

The CDR3 here is CASSLGQGPPPEKLFF. The DNA for the CDR3 is TGCGCCAGCAGCTTGGGACAGGGGCCCCCCCCGGAAAAACTGTTTTTT. The chain is built from TRBV5-1 and TRBJ1-4, with TRBD1 matching over 8 bases. The CDR3 is 16 amino acids. The V segment lost 0 bases and the J segment 8 bases; nucleotides outside the gene matches: 9. Per germline, CDR1 SGHRS and CDR2 YFSETQ.

This CDR3 reads CASSRTVLTYNEQFF. CDR3 bases: TGTGCCAGCAGCCGGACAGTCTTGACCTACAATGAGCAGTTCTTC. This chain uses TRBV7-3 with TRBJ2-1; TRBD1 might be the D (6 bases). Per the germline V gene, CDR1 is SGHTA and CDR2 is FQGTGA. This CDR3 has 15 amino acids. V lost 5 bases, J lost 2 bases, and 13 bases lay in between. Full variable domain (outside the CDR3, taken from reference TRBV7-3 and TRBJ2-1): GAGVSQTPSNKVTEKGKYVELRCDPISGHTALYWYRQSLGQGPEFLIYFQGTGAADDSGLPNDRFFAVRPEGSVSTLKIQRTERGDSAVYLCASSRTVLTYNEQFFGPGTRLTVL.

V and J are TRBV6-1 and TRBJ1-2; 7 bases agree with TRBD1. The length of the CDR3 is 14 residues. The trim removed 2 bases at V and 7 bases at J, leaving 7 bases unmatched. CDR1 is MNHNS, CDR2 SASEGT, per germline. This CDR3 is CASSEPQGLGGYTF. The DNA for the CDR3 is TGTGCCAGCAGTGAACCACAGGGGTTGGGTGGCTACACCTTC.

The sample holds a few counts of this clone. Here the CDR3 DNA reads TGTGCCAGCAGCTTAGAGCGGGACTCCTACGAGCAGTACTTC. Translated, it gives CASSLERDSYEQYF. The chain has TRBV7-9 and TRBJ2-7, with TRBD2 matching over 7 bases. J was trimmed by 0 bases and V by 1 base; bases with no gene match: 0. Germline lookup yields CDR1 SEHNR and CDR2 FQNEAQ (reference sequence). The CDR3 contains 14 residues.

The chain employs TRBV7-2 and TRBJ2-7; TRBD2 matches at 11 bases. Germline trimming cut 2 bases from V and 5 bases from J; bases unmatched to any gene: 14. The CDR3 runs 18 residues. CDR1 SGHTA and CDR2 FQGNSA come from the germline V gene. In DNA form, the CDR3 reads TGTGCCAGCAGCTTAACCCCCGCAACTAGCGGGGGCCCAAACGAGCAGTACTTC. Translated, it gives CASSLTPATSGGPNEQYF.

In this sample, this clone turned up a few times. V is TRBV3-1 (or the pseudogene TRBV3-2) and J is TRBJ1-5; D is perhaps TRBD1 (5 bases). V lost 0 bases and J lost 5, with 8 bases in between. The CDR3 is 14 amino acids. Per germline, CDR1 LGHDT and CDR2 YNNKEL (reference sequence). CDR3 bases: TGTGCCAGCAGCCAAGATAGCAGGGATCAGCCCCAGCATTTT. This gives the protein CASSQDSRDQPQHF.

This chain joins TRBV7-9 and TRBJ1-2; possible D gene TRBD1, 6 bases. Trimming pared 4 bases from V and 4 bases from J, leaving 13 bases between. This CDR3 comprises 14 residues. Germline V lookup: CDR1 SEHNR, CDR2 FQNEAQ (reference sequence). The CDR3 region has the DNA TGTGCCAGCAGCTCCCCAACAGGGTTCTATGGCTACACCTTC. Its translation: CASSSPTGFYGYTF.

The V and J genes are TRBV28 and TRBJ1-1; 9 bases are shared with TRBD1. Germline trimming cut 8 bases from V and 4 bases from J; bases unmatched to any gene: 5. Germline CDR1 and CDR2: MDHEN and SYDVKM. This CDR3 has 13 residues. CDR3 region: CASSLDRGTEAFF. CDR3 bases: TGTGCCAGCTCCCTGGACAGGGGCACTGAAGCTTTCTTT.

The chain combines TRBV9 with TRBJ2-5; TRBD1 might be the D (6 bases). Trimming took off 0 bases at V and 4 bases at J, with 16 bases between the two ends. Germline V gene sequence: CDR1 SGDLS, CDR2 YYNGEE. CDR3 size: 16 residues. CDR3 DNA sequence: TGTGCCAGCAGCGTAGCTACAGGGCAGGGTGGAGAGACCCAGTACTTC. Its translation: CASSVATGQGGETQYF.

The genes are TRBV7-2 and TRBJ1-2; weak D call: TRBD1 (6 bases). CDR1 is SGHTA, CDR2 FQGNSA, per germline. V shed 5 bases and J shed 1 base, with 8 bases lying between them. The CDR3 spans 13 residues. The CDR3 region is CASSRQDNYGYTF. CDR3 DNA sequence: TGTGCCAGCAGCCGACAGGATAACTATGGCTACACCTTC.

The V and J genes are TRBV7-9 and TRBJ1-1, with D unclear. V lost 4 bases and J lost 4, with 10 bases in between. In germline, CDR1 is SEHNR, CDR2 FQNEAQ (reference sequence). This CDR3 contains 13 residues. The CDR3 region has the DNA TGTGCCAGCAGCTCAATCGAGCTCACTGAAGCTTTCTTT. This gives the protein CASSSIELTEAFF.

This chain connects TRBV5-5 to TRBJ2-7, with D unclear. CDR1 is SGHKS and CDR2 is YYEKEE in the germline V gene (reference sequence). Trimming left V 4 bases short and J 6 bases short, with 14 bases between. CDR3 length: 13 amino acids. In nucleotides, the CDR3 is TGTGCCAGCAGCAATATGAGGCCGGGCGAGCAGTACTTC. Amino acids: CASSNMRPGEQYF. The variable domain in full, with the rest retrieved from reference TRBV5-5 and TRBJ2-7, is DAGVTQSPTHLIKTRGQQVTLRCSPISGHKSVSWYQQVLGQGPQFIFQYYEKEERGRGNFPDRFSARQFPNYSSELNVNALLLGDSALYLCASSNMRPGEQYFGPGTRLTVT.